Given below is one T cell receptor beta chain in context. Its antigen is as yet unknown. The investigators sampled blood at baseline, at cycle 4 day 1, and at cycle 7 day 1. The repertoire was sequenced with immunoSEQ multiplex PCR; TCRdb's copy has only in-frame clones and lacks some. The repertoire holds roughly 50,000 clones, with around 80% as singletons. The CDR3 spans 16 residues. CDR1 is GTSNPN and CDR2 is SVGIG in the germline V gene (reference sequence). Trimming pared 1 base from V and 1 base from J, leaving 11 bases between. The sample belongs to a study of OX40 agonist ivuxolimab in advanced cancers. Study-level information: Patients assigned to dose escalation were diagnosed with hepatocellular carcinoma, melanoma, renal cell or head and neck cancer. Enrollees could have had prior anti-PD-1, anti-PD-L1 or anti-CTLA-4 therapy, which 40% to 45% had received.

Study-wide results and limits: There was clonal expansion of CD4+ and CD8+ blood T cells by week 6 at 0.1 to 3.0 mg/kg.

The chain joins TRBV30 to TRBJ2-6; no clear D. The source material was CD4+ or CD8+ T cells sorted from blood, sampled in a trial of the OX40 agonist ivuxolimab. The sequence derives from an adult with an advanced solid tumor such as melanoma, head and neck, liver or kidney cancer. The CDR3 sequence: CAWSGGLASGANVLTF. The CDR3 DNA follows: TGTGCCTGGAGTGGCGGTTTGGCATCTGGGGCCAACGTCCTGACTTTC.